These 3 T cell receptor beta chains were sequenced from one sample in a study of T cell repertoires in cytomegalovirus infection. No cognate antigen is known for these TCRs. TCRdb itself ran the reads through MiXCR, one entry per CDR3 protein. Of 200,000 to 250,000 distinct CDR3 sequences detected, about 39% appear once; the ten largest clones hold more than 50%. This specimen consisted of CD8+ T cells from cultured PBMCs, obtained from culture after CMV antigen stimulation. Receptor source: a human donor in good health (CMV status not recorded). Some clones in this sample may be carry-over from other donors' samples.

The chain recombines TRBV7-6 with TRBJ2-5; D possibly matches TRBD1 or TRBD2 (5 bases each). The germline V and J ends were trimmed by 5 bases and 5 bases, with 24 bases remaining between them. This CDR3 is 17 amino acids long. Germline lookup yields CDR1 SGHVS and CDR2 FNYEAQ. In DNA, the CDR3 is TGTGCCAGCAGCAGCCGGGACCCCAACCCCGACCGGGAGACCCAGTACTTC. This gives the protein CASSSRDPNPDRETQYF.

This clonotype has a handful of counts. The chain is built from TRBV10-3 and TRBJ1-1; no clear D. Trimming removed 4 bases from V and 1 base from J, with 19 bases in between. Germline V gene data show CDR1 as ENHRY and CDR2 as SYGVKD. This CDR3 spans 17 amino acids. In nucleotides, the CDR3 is TGTGCCATCAGTGCCCTCTTGGTGGGCCAGGAGAACACTGAAGCTTTCTTT. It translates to CAISALLVGQENTEAFF.

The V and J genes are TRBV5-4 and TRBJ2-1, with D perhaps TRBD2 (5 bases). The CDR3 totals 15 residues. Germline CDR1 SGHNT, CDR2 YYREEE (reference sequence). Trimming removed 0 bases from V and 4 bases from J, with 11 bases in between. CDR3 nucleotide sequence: TGTGCCAGCAGCTTGGGTGACGGGAATTACAATGAGCAGTTCTTC. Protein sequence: CASSLGDGNYNEQFF.